The 6 T cell receptor beta chains given below trace back to one sample, sequenced in a study of response to subunit inactivated influenza vaccine. One entry per CDR3 protein, called by TCRdb with MiXCR from the RT-PCR reads. The sample carries around 580,000 distinct CDR3 sequences, roughly 12% recorded once. Sequencing was performed on PBMCs from blood, taken on the day of vaccination. The receptors were sampled from a man aged 45-65 years who received an inactivated influenza vaccine.

The chain recombines TRBV7-3 with TRBJ2-3; 8 bases fit TRBD2. From germline, CDR1 is SGHTA and CDR2 FQGTGA. V trimming: 6 bases; J trimming: 8 bases; junction bases outside the gene matches: 16. CDR3 size: 16 residues. This CDR3 reads CASSSNGREGRSTQYF. The CDR3 bases are TGTGCCAGCAGTTCTAACGGCCGGGAGGGCCGTAGTACGCAGTATTTT. Supplemented by reference TRBV7-3 and TRBJ2-3, the full variable domain reads GAGVSQTPSNKVTEKGKYVELRCDPISGHTALYWYRQSLGQGPEFLIYFQGTGAADDSGLPNDRFFAVRPEGSVSTLKIQRTERGDSAVYLCASSSNGREGRSTQYFGPGTRLTVL.

In this sample, this clonotype turned up many times. The gene calls are TRBV20-1 and TRBJ1-5; TRBD1 might be the D (6 bases). The CDR3 contains 14 residues. Germline V CDR1 and CDR2: DFQATT, SNEGSKA (reference sequence). The V and J ends lost 3 bases and 8 bases respectively, with 17 bases between them. The CDR3 bases are TGCAGTGCTAGTAGGACAGACACGCAAAAGCCCCAGCATTTT. Translated, it gives CSASRTDTQKPQHF.

The sample holds a few counts of this clonotype. V gene TRBV4-2 combines with J gene TRBJ2-2; possible D gene TRBD1, 6 bases. V lost 0 bases to trimming and J lost 0 bases, with 8 bases between them. CDR1 LGHNA and CDR2 YNFKEQ come from the germline V gene. The CDR3 runs 16 residues. Written as DNA, the CDR3 is TGTGCCAGCAGCCAAGACTGGACAGCGAACACCGGGGAGCTGTTTTTT. It is translated as CASSQDWTANTGELFF.

This clonotype appeared many times. The gene calls are TRBV11-1 and TRBJ2-3; the D gene is possibly TRBD2 (6 bases). Germline values: CDR1 SGHAT, CDR2 FQDESV (reference sequence). The CDR3 spans 12 residues. V was shortened by 5 bases and J by 10 bases, with 13 bases between the two germline ends. This chain's CDR3 is CASSRTIKAQYF. The CDR3 coding sequence is TGTGCCAGCAGCCGGACTATCAAGGCGCAGTATTTT. The whole variable domain, filled in from reference TRBV11-1 and TRBJ2-3, reads EAEVAQSPRYKITEKSQAVAFWCDPISGHATLYWYRQILGQGPELLVQFQDESVVDDSQLPKDRFSAERLKGVDSTLKIQPAELGDSAMYLCASSRTIKAQYFGPGTRLTVL.

This clonotype was recorded at least ten times. V and J are TRBV12-3 or TRBV12-4 and TRBJ2-7; TRBD1 matches 7 bases. This CDR3 has 13 amino acids. V lost 5 bases, J lost 2 bases, and 3 bases stayed unmatched. CDR3 DNA: TGTGCCAGCAGTATAGGACAGGCCTACGAGCAGTACTTC. As protein: CASSIGQAYEQYF.

V usage is TRBV5-4 and J usage is TRBJ2-5; TRBD1 agrees at 9 bases. J gave up 2 bases and V 1 base, and 9 bases lay outside the gene matches. The CDR3 totals 17 residues. In germline, CDR1 is SGHNT, CDR2 YYREEE (reference sequence). The CDR3 loop is CASSLKVPGTGQETQYF. The CDR3 DNA sequence: TGTGCCAGCAGCTTGAAGGTTCCCGGGACAGGGCAAGAGACCCAGTACTTC.